Described below is a single T cell receptor (delta chain) sequence and its context. This clone occurred once. Its specific antigen is unknown. This may be a read error: a much more frequent sequence differs by one nucleotide. This specimen belongs to a study of gammadelta T cells in human blood (dated by TCRdb to 2018 to 2020). Findings and caveats that apply to the study as a whole: In the study, polyclonal expansion of innate gamma-delta T cells immediately after birth was reported to appear to be driven by microbial exposure.

The junction shows trimming of 0 bases on V and 7 bases on J, plus 14 bases between the germline ends. Reading from cysteine to phenylalanine, the CDR3 counts 14 amino acids. The DNA shown is the 42-base CDR3, in frame from base 1. As encoded in the germline V gene, CDR1 is GEAIGNYY while CDR2 is EKD. Library generation was performed with RT-PCR. The instrument was an Illumina MiSeq. TCRdb called clones afresh from the public reads with CATT; identical DNA rows were later merged. The sample table lists some 550 delta-chain clones, about 32% of them with a count of one. Approximately 30% of the sample goes to the ten largest clones.

Sequenced: Vgamma9Vdelta2 gamma-delta T cells from adult blood. This TCR was recovered from a human donor. This receptor chain uses TRDV2 and TRDJ1; TRDD3 could be the D gene, as 6 bases match. The CDR3 here reads CACDTVGDVGKLIF. The sequence in DNA is TGTGCCTGTGACACCGTAGGGGATGTCGGTAAACTCATCTTT.